Reported below is one T cell receptor beta chain. Many counts were recorded for this clonotype. What this receptor recognizes is not known. Within one base of it there is no much larger clone, and no base qualities were kept. This entry comes from a study of patients and donors after allogeneic stem cell transplantation (dated by TCRdb to 2020 to 2021). The protocol used for the library was RT-PCR. This sample was sequenced with a NextSeq 550. Through fastp at Q25 and MiXCR, TCRdb rebuilt clones from the public reads, retaining in-frame beta chains. Rows are combined by CDR3 protein, so each entry shows the most common genes and DNA. The sample contains over 150,000 distinct CDR3 sequences, approximately 31% of them found a single time. The ten most abundant clones make up roughly 3.2% of the sample. Sequenced: blood, either unsorted or a sorted T cell fraction (not recorded which). The origin of this receptor is a human donor who was either an allogeneic HSCT recipient or a stem cell or donor lymphocyte infusion donor (not recorded which). It is not recorded whose cells these are; they may come from a transplant donor.

The base sequence is TGTGCCAGCAGCGAGGGGGGGCAGCTTCACCAGCCCCAGCATTTT. Its amino acids are CASSEGGQLHQPQHF. Recombination joined TRBV9 with TRBJ1-5; tentative D gene TRBD1, with 6 bases matching. The CDR3 runs 15 amino acids, cysteine and phenylalanine included. The read is trimmed to its CDR3 DNA, 45 bases read in frame from base 1. Trimming costs V 3 bases and J 7 bases, and their ends lie 17 bases apart. Reading the germline V gene gives CDR1 SGDLS and CDR2 YYNGEE.